Described below is a single T cell receptor (beta chain) sequence and its context. Its specificity is unknown. This sample is part of a study of post-analysis software for immune sequencing data. The germline V gene encodes CDR1 SGHRS and CDR2 YFSETQ. This CDR3 region has 12 residues. V was shortened by 3 bases and J by 4 bases, with 7 bases between the two germline ends. General observations from the study: Same-batch preparations were strongly co-clustered by F measure. Patients used a few TRBV segments, including TRBV5-6, TRBV5-1 and TRBV20-1, more often than controls.

Unique molecular identifiers had been added to the TCR beta cDNA libraries. TCRdb called the PCR reads again in MiXCR, with one record for every CDR3 protein. The repertoire has about 770,000 distinct CDR3 sequences, around 45% of them found once; the top ten carry over 4.5%. This chain links TRBV5-1 with TRBJ1-1; D gene unclear. This receptor was taken from a girl aged 10-17 years with multiple sclerosis. Sample: blood. The CDR3 DNA reads as TGCGCCAGCAGCTGGATCGGCACTGAAGCTTTCTTT. Its translation is CASSWIGTEAFF.